Below, 24 T cell receptor beta chains from the same sample are listed, as sequenced in a study of blood T cell repertoires in COVID-19. Sequenced by immunoSEQ multiplex PCR; TCRdb stores in-frame clones only, minus some. Of 30,000 to 40,000 clones listed, about 90% are singletons. Input material: peripheral blood. These receptors were obtained from a woman aged 70-85 years with active COVID-19.

The rearrangement joins TRBV5-5 to TRBJ2-7; TRBD1 matches 9 bases. Germline values: CDR1 SGHKS, CDR2 YYEKEE (reference sequence). The CDR3 consists of 15 residues. V shed 0 bases and J 3 bases; nucleotides not matched to a gene: 4. DNA of the CDR3: TGTGCCAGCAGCTTGGCCCCGGGACAGGGCTACGAGCAGTACTTC. Amino acids: CASSLAPGQGYEQYF.

The gene calls are TRBV9 and TRBJ1-6; TRBD1 matches 8 bases. Trimming at V came to 0 bases and at J to 9 bases, leaving 11 bases not matched to a gene. The germline V gene encodes CDR1 SGDLS and CDR2 YYNGEE. The CDR3 has 17 residues. The CDR3 loop reads CASSVGGGTGSLSPLHF. CDR3 nucleotides: TGTGCCAGCAGCGTAGGAGGAGGGACAGGCTCTCTTTCACCCCTCCACTTT. Complete variable domain (other parts from reference TRBV9 and TRBJ1-6): DSGVTQTPKHLITATGQRVTLRCSPRSGDLSVYWYQQSLDQGLQFLIQYYNGEERAKGNILERFSAQQFPDLHSELNLSSLELGDSALYFCASSVGGGTGSLSPLHFGNGTRLTVT.

This chain uses TRBV10-3 with TRBJ1-6; D remains unclear. Looked up from germline, CDR1 is ENHRY and CDR2 is SYGVKD. V was pared by 4 bases and J by 9 bases, with 16 bases between. This CDR3 has 15 amino acids. CDR3 sequence reads: CAISGTVGRGSPLHF. The DNA for the CDR3 is TGTGCCATCAGTGGGACGGTCGGTCGGGGTTCACCCCTCCACTTT.

V and J are TRBV6-6 and TRBJ1-5, with D hard to call. Trimming stripped 7 bases from V and 2 bases from J, with 12 bases between. The CDR3 sequence is 14 residues long. Germline loops: CDR1 MNHNY, CDR2 SVGAGI (reference sequence). As DNA, the CDR3 is TGTGCCAGCATGGCAGACTTTGGCAATCAGCCCCAGCATTTT. It codes for CASMADFGNQPQHF.

The gene calls are TRBV9 and TRBJ2-6; D remains ambiguous. Trimming stripped 4 bases from V and 0 bases from J, with 5 bases between. Germline V gene data show CDR1 as SGDLS and CDR2 as YYNGEE. The CDR3 is made up of 14 amino acids. The CDR3 DNA reads TGTGCCAGCAGCCCGCGCTCTGGGGCCAACGTCCTGACTTTC. It specifies CASSPRSGANVLTF.

This chain uses TRBV3-1 (or the pseudogene TRBV3-2) with TRBJ2-7, with TRBD1 matching 10 bases. Germline CDR1 is LGHDT and CDR2 is YNNKEL (reference sequence). The CDR3 has 16 amino acids. After removal of 2 bases from V and 2 bases from J, the junction contained 6 bases not matched to a gene. The CDR3 DNA sequence: TGTGCCAGCAGCCAAATACCAGGACAGGGGGCCTACGAGCAGTACTTC. It is translated as CASSQIPGQGAYEQYF.

In its sample, this clone was seen a few times. The chain is built from TRBV5-5 and TRBJ2-7; D ambiguous. V gave up 4 bases and J gave up 4 bases, with 6 bases separating them. The CDR3 is 11 residues long. Germline assignment: CDR1 SGHKS and CDR2 YYEKEE (reference sequence). The DNA for the CDR3 is TGTGCCAGCAGCCCCTCTTACGAGCAGTACTTC. Residues: CASSPSYEQYF.

A remark on this clone: The junction departs from the called germline gene at one end, perhaps through a read error. This chain joins TRBV5-1 and TRBJ2-2, with TRBD2 matching 12 bases. The CDR3 runs to 18 residues. Germline CDR1 reads SGHRS; CDR2 reads YFSETQ. The DNA of the CDR3 is TGCGCCAGCAGCTTGGATCCTAGCGGGGGGGCGAACCCCGGGGAGCTGTTTTTT. Translated, it gives CASSLDPSGGANPGELFF. Variable domain in full (rest from reference TRBV5-1 and TRBJ2-2): KAGVTQTPRYLIKTRGQQVTLSCSPISGHRSVSWYQQTPGQGLQFLFEYFSETQRNKGNFPGRFSGRQFSNSRSEMNVSTLELGDSALYLCASSLDPSGGANPGELFFGEGSRLTVL.

The chain links TRBV19 to TRBJ2-2, with 10 positions matching TRBD2. Germline V gives CDR1 LNHDA, CDR2 SQIVND (reference sequence). The length of the CDR3 is 16 residues. J gave up 2 bases and V 3 bases, and 3 bases lay outside the gene matches. This CDR3 is CASSILAGANTGELFF. For the CDR3, the DNA is TGTGCCAGTAGTATCCTAGCGGGGGCAAACACCGGGGAGCTGTTTTTT.

The chain employs TRBV10-2 and TRBJ2-7, with D possibly TRBD1 on 6 matching bases. Trimming stripped 6 bases from V and 3 bases from J, with 12 bases between. Germline V gives CDR1 WSHSY, CDR2 SAAADI. CDR3 size: 13 residues. CDR3 residues: CASSLDRHYEQYF. CDR3 nucleotide sequence: TGCGCCAGCAGCCTAGACAGGCACTACGAGCAGTACTTC.

The V and J genes are TRBV10-3 and TRBJ2-5; TRBD1 agrees at 8 bases. This CDR3 contains 12 residues. V lost 9 bases, J lost 5 bases, and 5 bases stayed unmatched. Germline values: CDR1 ENHRY, CDR2 SYGVKD. CDR3 nucleotide sequence: TGTGCCATGGGACAGGAACGGGAGACCCAGTACTTC. This translates into CAMGQERETQYF.

V usage is TRBV2 and J usage is TRBJ2-7, with 7 bases matching TRBD2. Germline CDR1 and CDR2: SNHLY and FYNNEI. The CDR3 length is 14 residues. Trimming removed 5 bases from V and 3 bases from J; junction bases left unmatched: 7. The CDR3 region has the DNA TGTGCCAGCAGTCCCGGACTAGTAGTCTACGAGCAGTACTTC. Its translation is CASSPGLVVYEQYF.

The V and J genes are TRBV12-3 or TRBV12-4 and TRBJ2-5; D is ambiguous. The CDR3 loop spans 13 amino acids. V dropped 0 bases and J dropped 3 bases, with 5 bases sitting between them. The DNA of the CDR3 is TGTGCCAGCAGTTTAGCCCGGGAAGAGACCCAGTACTTC. It encodes CASSLAREETQYF.

This chain connects TRBV11-2 to TRBJ2-1, with 8 bases identical to TRBD2. The V segment lost 1 base and the J segment 8 bases; nucleotides outside the gene matches: 10. The CDR3 sequence is 16 residues long. The germline V gene has CDR1 SGHAT and CDR2 FQNNGV. The CDR3 DNA sequence: TGTGCCAGCAGCTTAGTTGGTACAGCGGGGGCCCATGAGCAGTTCTTC. Its translation is CASSLVGTAGAHEQFF.

The V gene is TRBV28, the J gene TRBJ1-5; 7 bases match TRBD1. This CDR3 is 14 amino acids long. The ends lost 6 bases at V and 4 bases at J; junction bases unmatched: 6. Germline CDR1 is MDHEN and CDR2 is SYDVKM. CDR3 amino acids: CASSLPQGNQPQHF. CDR3 DNA: TGTGCCAGCAGCCTGCCACAGGGGAATCAGCCCCAGCATTTT.

This sequence joins TRBV11-2 and TRBJ2-1; 12 bases agree with TRBD2. V shed 8 bases and J 4 bases; nucleotides not matched to a gene: 0. Germline-derived CDR1 and CDR2 are SGHAT and FQNNGV. CDR3 length: 13 residues. The chain's CDR3 is CASGLAGYNEQFF. CDR3 coding DNA: TGTGCCAGCGGACTAGCGGGATACAATGAGCAGTTCTTC.

CDR3 bases: TGTGCCAGCAGCTTGGGGACGACGGGGGGCACAGATACGCAGTATTTT. Protein sequence: CASSLGTTGGTDTQYF. The genes are TRBV5-5 and TRBJ2-3, with TRBD2 as a possible D gene (6 bases). V was pared by 0 bases and J by 1 base, with 12 bases between. This CDR3 is built from 16 residues. Germline CDR1 and CDR2: SGHKS and YYEKEE (reference sequence).

The chain couples TRBV11-2 to TRBJ2-7, with D perhaps TRBD1 (5 bases). The CDR3 is 16 amino acids. The germline V gene has CDR1 SGHAT and CDR2 FQNNGV. Between the trimmed V and J ends, which lost 3 bases and 0 bases, there was a span of 15 bases. DNA for the CDR3: TGTGCCAGCAGCTTGGTCGGTGGGGCCCTCTCCTACGAGCAGTACTTC. Translating it yields CASSLVGGALSYEQYF.

The chain is built from TRBV19 and TRBJ2-3, with a weak D call TRBD2 (6 bases). The CDR3 is 16 residues long. Trimming removed 4 bases at V and 2 bases at J, with 16 bases between. CDR1 and CDR2 from the germline V gene are LNHDA and SQIVND (reference sequence). The CDR3 here is CASSNGKASATDTQYF. CDR3 DNA sequence: TGTGCCAGTAGTAATGGGAAGGCTAGCGCCACAGATACGCAGTATTTT.

This chain uses TRBV5-1 with TRBJ2-3; TRBD2 aligns across 15 bases. Germline trimming cut 5 bases from V and 0 bases from J; bases unmatched to any gene: 4. The CDR3 is 17 residues long. CDR1 is SGHRS and CDR2 is YFSETQ in the germline V gene. The CDR3 nucleotides read TGCGCCAGCAGAGCGGGACTAGCGGGGGGTAGCACAGATACGCAGTATTTT. This translates into CASRAGLAGGSTDTQYF.

The chain carries TRBV27 and TRBJ2-3; maybe TRBD2 (6 bases). Germline-derived CDR1 and CDR2 are MNHEY and SMNVEV (reference sequence). This CDR3 is 15 amino acids long. V was cut by 4 bases and J by 3 bases, with 14 bases left in between. CDR3 sequence (DNA): TGTGCCAGCAGTTGGAGGGCATACGGAACAGATACGCAGTATTTT. Translation gives CASSWRAYGTDTQYF.

The chain carries TRBV13 and TRBJ1-1; possibly TRBD1 for D (6 bases). The germline V gene encodes CDR1 PRHDT and CDR2 FYEKMQ (reference sequence). This CDR3 has 12 residues. Trimming cost V 5 bases and J 8 bases, with 12 bases left between them. CDR3 sequence reads: CASSPQGPEAFF. The CDR3 DNA reads TGTGCCAGCAGCCCCCAGGGGCCCGAAGCTTTCTTT.

V usage is TRBV7-9 and J usage is TRBJ2-3; 10 bases agree with TRBD1. The CDR3 loop spans 15 amino acids. The V gene's germline CDR1 is SEHNR and CDR2 FQNEAQ (reference sequence). The V gene end was trimmed by 5 bases and the J gene end by 3 bases; junction bases not matched to a gene: 5. The CDR3 protein is CASSPPGQGTDTQYF. The CDR3, as DNA: TGTGCCAGCAGCCCCCCGGGACAGGGGACAGATACGCAGTATTTT.

The V call is TRBV5-6, the J call TRBJ2-7, with 7 bases fitting TRBD1. The CDR3 loop spans 13 amino acids. With 4 bases clipped from V and 2 bases from J, the junction kept 3 bases outside the gene matches. Germline V gives CDR1 SGHDT, CDR2 YYEEEE. For the CDR3, the DNA is TGTGCCAGCAGCCCGGGACAGACCTACGAGCAGTACTTC. Protein product: CASSPGQTYEQYF.